This T cell receptor beta chain was obtained from a study of blood T cell repertoires in COVID-19. The wider study: Samples came from the United States, Italy and Spain, spanning acute and convalescent COVID-19.

V was trimmed by 2 bases and J by 2 bases, leaving 6 bases between them. Germline-derived CDR1 and CDR2 are SNHLY and FYNNEI. The CDR3 runs 13 residues. Participants were aged about 18 to 90 years from about two dozen US areas. Cohort 3 donors were reported recovered after two negative PCRs, clearance, or symptom resolution. In regard to this clone: The sample contains more than one DNA sequence encoding this CDR3.

The assay was immunoSEQ multiplex PCR, and TCRdb's table has in-frame clones only and misses some. The repertoire holds some 270,000 clones, 75% to 90% seen once, with 1.5% to 2% in the top ten. Material for sequencing was PBMCs or T cells enriched from blood (not recorded which). The genes are TRBV2 and TRBJ1-2; D might be TRBD1 (6 bases). The receptor was derived from a woman in her thirties or forties who had recovered from COVID-19. CDR3 in amino acids: CASSERGNYGYTF. In DNA form, the CDR3 reads TGTGCCAGCAGTGAAAGGGGGAACTATGGCTACACCTTC.